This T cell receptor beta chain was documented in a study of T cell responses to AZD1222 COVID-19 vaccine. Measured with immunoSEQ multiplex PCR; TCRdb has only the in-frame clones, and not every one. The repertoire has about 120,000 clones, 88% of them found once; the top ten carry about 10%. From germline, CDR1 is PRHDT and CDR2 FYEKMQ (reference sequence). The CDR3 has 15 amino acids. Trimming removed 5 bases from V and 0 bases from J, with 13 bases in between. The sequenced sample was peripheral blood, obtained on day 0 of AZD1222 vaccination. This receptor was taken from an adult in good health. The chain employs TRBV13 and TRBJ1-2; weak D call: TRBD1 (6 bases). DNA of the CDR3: TGTGCCAGCAGCCCGAGGGGGGGAGCTAACTATGGCTACACCTTC. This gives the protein CASSPRGGANYGYTF. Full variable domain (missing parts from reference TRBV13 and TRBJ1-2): AAGVIQSPRHLIKEKRETATLKCYPIPRHDTVYWYQQGPGQDPQFLISFYEKMQSDKGSIPDRFSAQQFSDYHSELNMSSLELGDSALYFCASSPRGGANYGYTFGSGTRLTVV.